This is a list of T cell receptor beta chains from one sample in a study of identical twins. From the 5' RACE reads, TCRdb called clonotypes with MiXCR, one entry per CDR3 protein. The sample includes about 430,000 distinct CDR3 sequences, about a fifth seen only once; the top ten take 9% to 15%. Sequencing used naive T cells sorted from blood. The receptors shown here come from a man in his forties or fifties in good health. The CDR3 runs from the conserved cysteine through the conserved F or W. Fields, in order: V gene, clone size, D gene, J gene, CDR3 DNA, CDR3 protein. A D gene is named only where the DNA matches it firmly. A row's size may be missing; if present it is once, few, many or a size class.

TRBV12-3/TRBV12-4	few	TRBD2	TRBJ2-5	TGTGCCAGCAGTCCGACTAGCGGGTCCTCCCAAGAGACCCAGTACTTC	CASSPTSGSSQETQYF
TRBV20-1	many	TRBD2	TRBJ2-5	TGCAGTGCTCTTTCCGGGACTAGCGGGTGGTCCCAGTACTTC	CSALSGTSGWSQYF
TRBV12-3/TRBV12-4	NA	TRBD2	TRBJ2-1	TGTGCCAGCAGTTTAAGCGGGAGTGGCTATGAGCAGTTCTTC	CASSLSGSGYEQFF
TRBV27	NA	NA	TRBJ1-2	TGTGCCAGGCTGCGGGCCGATACCCTCAACTATGGCTACACCTTC	CARLRADTLNYGYTF
TRBV2	NA	NA	TRBJ2-3	TGTGCCAGCAGAATTATTGATACGCAGTATTTT	CASRIIDTQYF
TRBV5-1	NA	NA	TRBJ2-5	TGCGCCAGCAAGCTAGGGACCAGCCAAGAGACCCAGTACTTC	CASKLGTSQETQYF
TRBV5-1	few	NA	TRBJ2-7	TGCGCCAGCAGCTTGGGTCTAGCGCCGGCCTACGAGCAGTACTTC	CASSLGLAPAYEQYF
TRBV4-3	many	NA	TRBJ2-2	TGCGCCAGCAGCCAAAACCAGGGAGGTACGGGGGAGCTGTTTTTT	CASSQNQGGTGELFF
TRBV9	NA	TRBD2	TRBJ2-7	TGTGCCAGCAGCGTGACTAGCGGGTTGAACGAGCAGTACTTC	CASSVTSGLNEQYF
TRBV7-9	NA	TRBD1	TRBJ1-6	TGTGCCAGCAGCTTAGCCGGGACAGGGGCCAAGTCACCCCTCCACTTT	CASSLAGTGAKSPLHF
TRBV29-1	NA	TRBD2	TRBJ2-1	TGCAGCGAGAACGATTACGGGGGGATCCACAATGAGCAGTTCTTC	CSENDYGGIHNEQFF
TRBV20-1	few	NA	TRBJ2-4	TGCAGTGCTAGAGATCGAGGGAAGGGTATCAAAAACATTCAGTACTTC	CSARDRGKGIKNIQYF
TRBV11-2	few	TRBD1	TRBJ2-4	TGTGCCAGCAGCTTAATTAGCTGGGACAGGGGGGGTATGGCCAAAAACATTCAGTACTTC	CASSLISWDRGGMAKNIQYF
TRBV20-1	NA	NA	TRBJ2-5	TGCAGTGCTCGAGATTTTTTCCCAAAAGAGACCCAGTACTTC	CSARDFFPKETQYF
TRBV10-3	many	TRBD1	TRBJ2-1	TGTGCCACAAAAAACCTACAGGGGTCAGACGATGAGCAGTTCTTC	CATKNLQGSDDEQFF
TRBV12-3/TRBV12-4	many	TRBD1	TRBJ2-1	TGTGCCAGCAGTAGGGGACAGAACAATGAGCAGTTCTTC	CASSRGQNNEQFF
TRBV4-1	NA	TRBD1	TRBJ1-2	TGCGCCAGCAGCCAAGAACAGGGGGCGTATTATGGCTACACCTTC	CASSQEQGAYYGYTF
TRBV5-1	many	NA	TRBJ1-1	TGCGCCAGCAGCACGGGACCGGGGAACACTGAAGCTTTCTTT	CASSTGPGNTEAFF
TRBV7-2	NA	NA	TRBJ2-7	TGTGCCAGCAGCTTAGTTACGTCCGGAGGTCGGTACGAGCAGTACTTC	CASSLVTSGGRYEQYF
TRBV4-2	many	TRBD2	TRBJ2-1	TGTGCCAGCAGCCAAGATACGTTAGTGGGACTAGCGGGAGTGAGTGAGCAGTTCTTC	CASSQDTLVGLAGVSEQFF
TRBV7-9	NA	NA	TRBJ2-2	TGTGCCAGCAGCTTCCTCTTTGCGACCGGGGAGCTGTTTTTT	CASSFLFATGELFF
TRBV10-3	few	NA	TRBJ2-5	TGTGCCATCAGTGAGTCCCAGGATAGGGAGACCCAGTACTTC	CAISESQDRETQYF